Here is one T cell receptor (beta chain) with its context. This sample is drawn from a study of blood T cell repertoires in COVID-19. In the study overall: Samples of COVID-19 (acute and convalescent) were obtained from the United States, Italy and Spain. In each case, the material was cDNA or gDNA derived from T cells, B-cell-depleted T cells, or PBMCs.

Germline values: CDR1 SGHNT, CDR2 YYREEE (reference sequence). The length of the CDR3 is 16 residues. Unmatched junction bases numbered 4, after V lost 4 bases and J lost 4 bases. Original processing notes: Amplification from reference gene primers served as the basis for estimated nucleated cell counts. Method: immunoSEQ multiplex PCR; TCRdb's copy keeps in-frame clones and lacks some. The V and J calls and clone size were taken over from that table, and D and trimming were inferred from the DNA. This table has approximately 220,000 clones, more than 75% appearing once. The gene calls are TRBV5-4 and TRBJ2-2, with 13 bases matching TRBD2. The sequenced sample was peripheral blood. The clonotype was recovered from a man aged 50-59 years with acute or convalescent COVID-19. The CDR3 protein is CASSTSGGAGTGELFF. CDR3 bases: TGTGCCAGCAGCACTAGCGGGGGGGCGGGCACCGGGGAGCTGTTTTTT.